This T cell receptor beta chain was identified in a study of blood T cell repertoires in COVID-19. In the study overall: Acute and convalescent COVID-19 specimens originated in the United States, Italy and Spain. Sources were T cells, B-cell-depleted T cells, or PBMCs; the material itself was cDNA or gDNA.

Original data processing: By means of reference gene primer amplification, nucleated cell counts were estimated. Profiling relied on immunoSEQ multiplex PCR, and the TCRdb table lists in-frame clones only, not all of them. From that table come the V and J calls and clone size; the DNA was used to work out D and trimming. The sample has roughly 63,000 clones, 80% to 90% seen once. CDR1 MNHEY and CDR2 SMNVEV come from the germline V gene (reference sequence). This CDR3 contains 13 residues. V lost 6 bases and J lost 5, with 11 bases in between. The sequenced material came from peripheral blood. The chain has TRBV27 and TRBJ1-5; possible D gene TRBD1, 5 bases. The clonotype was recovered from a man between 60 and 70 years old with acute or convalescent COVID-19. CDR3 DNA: TGTGCCAGCAGCCCCGGGGGGGATCAGCCCCAGCATTTT. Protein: CASSPGGDQPQHF.